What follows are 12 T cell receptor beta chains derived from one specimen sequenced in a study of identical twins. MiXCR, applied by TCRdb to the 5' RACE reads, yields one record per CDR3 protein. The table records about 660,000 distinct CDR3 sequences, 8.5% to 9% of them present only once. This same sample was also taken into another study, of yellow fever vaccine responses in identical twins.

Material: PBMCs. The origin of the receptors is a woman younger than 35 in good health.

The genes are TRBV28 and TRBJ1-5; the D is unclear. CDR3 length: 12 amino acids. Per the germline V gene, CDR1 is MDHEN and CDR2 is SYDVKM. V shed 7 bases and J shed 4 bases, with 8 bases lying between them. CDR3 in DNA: TGTGCCAGCATTGCCGCGAATCAGCCCCAGCATTTT. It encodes CASIAANQPQHF.

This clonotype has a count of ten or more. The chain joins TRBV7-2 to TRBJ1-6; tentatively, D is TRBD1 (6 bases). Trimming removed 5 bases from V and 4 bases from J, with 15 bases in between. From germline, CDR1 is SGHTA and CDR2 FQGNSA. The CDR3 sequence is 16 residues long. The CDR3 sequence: CASSGTGQFYNSPLHF. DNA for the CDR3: TGTGCCAGCAGCGGAACCGGACAGTTTTATAATTCACCCCTCCACTTT. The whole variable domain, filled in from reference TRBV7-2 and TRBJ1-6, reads GAGVSQSPSNKVTEKGKDVELRCDPISGHTALYWYRQSLGQGLEFLIYFQGNSAPDKSGLPSDRFSAERTGGSVSTLTIQRTQQEDSAVYLCASSGTGQFYNSPLHFGNGTRLTVT.

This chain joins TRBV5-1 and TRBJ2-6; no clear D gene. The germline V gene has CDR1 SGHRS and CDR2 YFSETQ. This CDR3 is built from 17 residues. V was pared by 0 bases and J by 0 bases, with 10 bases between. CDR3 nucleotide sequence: TGCGCCAGCAGCTTGGTACTGGGGAACTCTGGGGCCAACGTCCTGACTTTC. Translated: CASSLVLGNSGANVLTF.

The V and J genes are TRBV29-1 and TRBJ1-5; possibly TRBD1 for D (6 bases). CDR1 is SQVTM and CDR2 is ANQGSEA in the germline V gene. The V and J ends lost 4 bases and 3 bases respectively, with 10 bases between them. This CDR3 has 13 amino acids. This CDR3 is CSVVWTANQPQHF. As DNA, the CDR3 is TGCAGCGTTGTATGGACAGCCAATCAGCCCCAGCATTTT.

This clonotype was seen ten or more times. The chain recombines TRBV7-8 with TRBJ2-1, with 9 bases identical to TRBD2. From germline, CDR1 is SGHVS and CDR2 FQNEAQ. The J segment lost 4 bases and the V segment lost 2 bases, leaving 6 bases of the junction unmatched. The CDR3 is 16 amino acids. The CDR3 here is CASSLSTSGAYNEQFF. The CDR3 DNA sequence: TGTGCCAGCAGCTTATCGACTAGCGGAGCTTACAATGAGCAGTTCTTC.

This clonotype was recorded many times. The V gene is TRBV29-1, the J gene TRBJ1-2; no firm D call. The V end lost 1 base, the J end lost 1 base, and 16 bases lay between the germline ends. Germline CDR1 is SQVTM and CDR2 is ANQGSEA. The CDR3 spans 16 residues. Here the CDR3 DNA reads TGCAGCGTTGAAGGCGCCTTGATGCAGGTTAACTATGGCTACACCTTC. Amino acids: CSVEGALMQVNYGYTF.

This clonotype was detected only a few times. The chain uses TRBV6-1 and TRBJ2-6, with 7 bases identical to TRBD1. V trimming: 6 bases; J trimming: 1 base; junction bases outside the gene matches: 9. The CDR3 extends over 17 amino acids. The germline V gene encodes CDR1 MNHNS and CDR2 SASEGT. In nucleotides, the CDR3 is TGTGCCAGCAGCCTACAGGGGCAGTCTTCTGGGGCCAACGTCCTGACTTTC. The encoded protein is CASSLQGQSSGANVLTF.

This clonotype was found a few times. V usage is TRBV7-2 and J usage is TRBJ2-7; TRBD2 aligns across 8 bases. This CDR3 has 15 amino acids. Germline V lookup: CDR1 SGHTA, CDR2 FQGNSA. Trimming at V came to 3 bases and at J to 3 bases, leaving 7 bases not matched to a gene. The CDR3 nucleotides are TGTGCCAGCAGCTTCGGGGGGGCGGTCTTCTACGAGCAGTACTTC. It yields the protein CASSFGGAVFYEQYF.

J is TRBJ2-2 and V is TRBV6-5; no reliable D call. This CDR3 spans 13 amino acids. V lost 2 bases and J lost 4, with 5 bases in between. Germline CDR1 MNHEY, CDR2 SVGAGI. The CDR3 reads CASSYARTGELFF. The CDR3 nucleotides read TGTGCCAGCAGTTACGCGCGCACCGGGGAGCTGTTTTTT.

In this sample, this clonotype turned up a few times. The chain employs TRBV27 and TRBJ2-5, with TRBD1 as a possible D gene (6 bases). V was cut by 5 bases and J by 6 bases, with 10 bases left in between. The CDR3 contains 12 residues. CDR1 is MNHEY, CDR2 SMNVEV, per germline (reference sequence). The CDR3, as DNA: TGTGCCAGCAGTCCCCAGGGGAAGACCCAGTACTTC. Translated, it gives CASSPQGKTQYF.

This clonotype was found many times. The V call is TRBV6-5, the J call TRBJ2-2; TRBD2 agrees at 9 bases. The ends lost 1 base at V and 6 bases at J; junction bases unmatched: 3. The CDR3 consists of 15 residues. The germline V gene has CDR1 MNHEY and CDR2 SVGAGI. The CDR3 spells CASSYFSGGSGELFF. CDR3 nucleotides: TGTGCCAGCAGTTACTTTAGCGGGGGCTCCGGGGAGCTGTTTTTT.

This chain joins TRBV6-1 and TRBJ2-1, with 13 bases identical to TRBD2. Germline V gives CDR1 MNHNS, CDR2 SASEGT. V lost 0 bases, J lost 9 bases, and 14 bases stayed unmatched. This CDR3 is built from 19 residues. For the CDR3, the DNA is TGTGCCAGCAGTGAAGCCTCTTGGGGTTCGGGACTAGCGGGAAGTGAGCAGTTCTTC. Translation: CASSEASWGSGLAGSEQFF.